One and the same sample provided the 29 T cell receptor beta chains below, sequenced in a study of cytomegalovirus exposure and HLA in healthy donors. PCR was performed using 60 Vbeta and 13 Jbeta primers. Assay: immunoSEQ multiplex PCR; the TCRdb copy retains only in-frame clones and omits some. The data show roughly 130,000 clones, 65% to 85% seen once. The sample was PBMCs. The receptors come from a boy aged 5 to 17 in good health and CMV-seronegative.

The gene calls are TRBV2 and TRBJ2-3; D might be TRBD2 (6 bases). Trimming removed 3 bases at V and 5 bases at J, with 15 bases between. Germline assignment: CDR1 SNHLY and CDR2 FYNNEI. This CDR3 region has 15 residues. CDR3 coding DNA: TGTGCCAGCAGTGAGGAGGGCCGAGGAGGAGATACGCAGTATTTT. Its translation is CASSEEGRGGDTQYF.

Here the CDR3 DNA reads TGTGCCAGCAGCCCGCAAGCCACAGATACGCAGTATTTT. Encoded protein: CASSPQATDTQYF. The chain is built from TRBV5-6 and TRBJ2-3; D not resolved. The V and J ends lost 4 bases and 2 bases respectively, with 8 bases between them. Germline V gene sequence: CDR1 SGHDT, CDR2 YYEEEE. The CDR3 loop spans 13 amino acids.

This chain joins TRBV29-1 and TRBJ2-5, with 7 bases that match TRBD1. Germline lookup yields CDR1 SQVTM and CDR2 ANQGSEA. The V gene end was trimmed by 6 bases and the J gene end by 4 bases; junction bases not matched to a gene: 2. The CDR3 contains 11 residues. The CDR3 sequence is CSVRGRETQYF. The CDR3 region has the DNA TGCAGCGTAAGGGGGCGAGAGACCCAGTACTTC.

This clone was found once. The chain joins TRBV7-6 to TRBJ1-1, with D possibly being TRBD1 (5 bases). Germline V lookup: CDR1 SGHVS, CDR2 FNYEAQ. The CDR3 length is 13 residues. V lost 5 bases to trimming and J lost 3 bases, with 10 bases between them. This chain's CDR3 is CASSPTGYTEAFF. DNA of the CDR3: TGTGCCAGCAGCCCTACAGGTTACACTGAAGCTTTCTTT.

The chain combines TRBV25-1 with TRBJ2-1; 11 nucleotides agree with TRBD2. The CDR3 consists of 15 residues. Germline-derived CDR1 and CDR2 are MGHDK and SYGVNS. J lost 3 bases, V lost 4 bases, and 2 bases had no gene match. The CDR3 is CASSGGLAGYNEQFF. CDR3 DNA: TGTGCCAGCAGTGGTGGACTAGCGGGCTACAATGAGCAGTTCTTC.

V and J are TRBV6-6 and TRBJ1-6; D not resolved. V lost 7 bases to trimming and J lost 10 bases, with 17 bases between them. Germline CDR1 reads MNHNY; CDR2 reads SVGAGI (reference sequence). CDR3 length: 14 amino acids. CDR3: CASTIKLEGSPLHF. The CDR3, as DNA: TGTGCCAGCACCATAAAACTGGAGGGCTCACCCCTCCACTTT.

Only a few counts were recorded for this clone. The rearrangement links TRBV29-1 to TRBJ2-7, with 16 bases aligning to TRBD2. Germline CDR1 SQVTM, CDR2 ANQGSEA. Germline trimming cut 1 base from V and 2 bases from J; bases unmatched to any gene: 8. This CDR3 contains 18 residues. CDR3: CSVEGGTSGRAFAYEQYF. The DNA for the CDR3 is TGCAGCGTTGAAGGGGGGACTAGCGGGAGGGCCTTTGCCTACGAGCAGTACTTC.

The chain links TRBV5-4 to TRBJ1-3, with 7 bases fitting TRBD1. V lost 4 bases to trimming and J lost 2 bases; unmatched junction nucleotides: 9. The CDR3 spans 16 residues. Looked up from germline, CDR1 is SGHNT and CDR2 is YYREEE (reference sequence). Here the CDR3 DNA reads TGTGCCAGCAGCGTCAGGGGGGACTTAGCTGGAAACACCATATATTTT. Protein product: CASSVRGDLAGNTIYF.

Regarding this clone: The sample holds other DNA sequences that translate to the same CDR3. The chain has TRBV5-1 and TRBJ2-7, with D perhaps TRBD1 (7 bases). In germline, CDR1 is SGHRS, CDR2 YFSETQ. The CDR3 is made up of 13 amino acids. The ends were cut back, 4 bases at V and 3 bases at J, with 11 bases in the middle. In nucleotides, the CDR3 is TGCGCCAGCAGCGTCCAGGGGGGCTACGAGCAGTACTTC. Its protein is CASSVQGGYEQYF.

The V call is TRBV6-5, the J call TRBJ1-5, with D uncertain. The V end lost 5 bases, the J end lost 4 bases, and 9 bases lay between the germline ends. The CDR3 covers 13 residues. The germline V gene encodes CDR1 MNHEY and CDR2 SVGAGI. CDR3 protein: CASSKQTNQPQHF. The CDR3 DNA follows: TGTGCCAGCAGTAAGCAGACTAATCAGCCCCAGCATTTT.

The V and J genes are TRBV11-2 and TRBJ2-7, with 7 nucleotides matching TRBD2. The CDR3 totals 14 residues. Trimming took 2 bases from V and 2 from J; bases not matched to a gene: 3. The germline CDR1 and CDR2 sequences are SGHAT and FQNNGV. As DNA, the CDR3 is TGTGCCAGCAGCTTAAAAGCGGGACCCTACGAGCAGTACTTC. Translated: CASSLKAGPYEQYF.

This chain links TRBV5-4 with TRBJ2-2; 11 bases align to TRBD2. V shed 4 bases and J 6 bases; nucleotides not matched to a gene: 11. The CDR3 is made up of 17 amino acids. CDR1 is SGHNT and CDR2 is YYREEE in the germline V gene (reference sequence). CDR3 sequence: CASSPIAGGLGSGELFF. The CDR3 DNA sequence: TGTGCCAGCAGCCCTATAGCGGGAGGGCTTGGTTCCGGGGAGCTGTTTTTT.

The chain carries TRBV6-1 and TRBJ1-2, with unresolved D. This CDR3 is 11 amino acids long. Trimming took off 7 bases at V and 4 bases at J, with 7 bases between the two ends. Germline CDR1 is MNHNS and CDR2 is SASEGT. CDR3 sequence: CASKRGYGYTF. The CDR3 DNA follows: TGTGCCAGCAAACGGGGCTATGGCTACACCTTC.

This clone was counted between two and nine times. V gene TRBV30 combines with J gene TRBJ2-7; possibly TRBD2 for D (6 bases). The germline V gene encodes CDR1 GTSNPN and CDR2 SVGIG (reference sequence). Trimming removed 2 bases from V and 0 bases from J, with 11 bases in between. This CDR3 contains 14 residues. The CDR3 DNA follows: TGTGCCTGGAGTATCAGCGGGCGCTCCTACGAGCAGTACTTC. This encodes CAWSISGRSYEQYF.

This chain connects TRBV6-1 to TRBJ1-1, with 7 positions matching TRBD1. The germline gives CDR1 MNHNS, CDR2 SASEGT. The CDR3 totals 15 residues. With V trimmed by 5 bases and J by 9 bases, 15 bases remained unmatched. CDR3 sequence (DNA): TGTGCCAGCAGTAAAGACCATGACAGGGTGGTTCAAGCTTTCTTT. Translating it yields CASSKDHDRVVQAFF.

This clone was seen once. V and J are TRBV5-1 and TRBJ1-1; 8 bases line up with TRBD1. J lost 6 bases, V lost 0 bases, and 4 bases had no gene match. The CDR3 totals 14 residues. Germline values: CDR1 SGHRS, CDR2 YFSETQ. CDR3 protein: CASSLDPGGSEAFF. The CDR3 DNA follows: TGCGCCAGCAGCTTGGATCCAGGGGGCTCTGAAGCTTTCTTT.

The chain combines TRBV7-6 with TRBJ2-5; 15 nucleotides line up with TRBD2. With V trimmed by 5 bases and J by 3 bases, 10 bases remained unmatched. The CDR3 is 18 amino acids. Germline CDR1 and CDR2: SGHVS and FNYEAQ. The DNA for the CDR3 is TGTGCCAGCAGCGGACGGACTAGCGGGAGGGTATCTGAAGAGACCCAGTACTTC. It yields the protein CASSGRTSGRVSEETQYF. Drawing the rest from reference TRBV7-6 and TRBJ2-5, the complete variable domain is GAGVSQSPRYKVTKRGQDVALRCDPISGHVSLYWYRQALGQGPEFLTYFNYEAQQDKSGLPNDRFSAERPEGSISTLTIQRTEQRDSAMYRCASSGRTSGRVSEETQYFGPGTRLLVL.

The V call is TRBV6-6, the J call TRBJ2-1; 7 bases are a match to TRBD2. With V trimmed by 2 bases and J by 3 bases, 1 base remained unmatched. CDR3 size: 14 residues. Per germline, CDR1 MNHNY and CDR2 SVGAGI (reference sequence). CDR3 in DNA: TGTGCCAGCAGTTACCGCGGGGGCTACAATGAGCAGTTCTTC. It yields the protein CASSYRGGYNEQFF.

The chain combines TRBV30 with TRBJ1-1; TRBD1 agrees at 8 bases. The CDR3 totals 14 residues. Per germline, CDR1 GTSNPN and CDR2 SVGIG (reference sequence). The V gene end was trimmed by 5 bases and the J gene end by 1 base; junction bases not matched to a gene: 6. In DNA, the CDR3 is TGTGCCTGGGGGACAGGATCGTCGAACACTGAAGCTTTCTTT. This gives the protein CAWGTGSSNTEAFF.

The gene calls are TRBV5-1 and TRBJ1-5; a possible D gene is TRBD1 (5 bases). Trimming took off 4 bases at V and 3 bases at J, with 14 bases between the two ends. CDR1 and CDR2 (germline): SGHRS, YFSETQ. This CDR3 has 15 amino acids. The CDR3 spells CASSATTAINQPQHF. The CDR3 nucleotides read TGCGCCAGCAGCGCGACGACAGCTATCAATCAGCCCCAGCATTTT.

V gene TRBV2 combines with J gene TRBJ2-2; 7 bases match TRBD2. CDR3 length: 16 residues. V trimming: 2 bases; J trimming: 5 bases; junction bases outside the gene matches: 8. Germline-derived CDR1 and CDR2 are SNHLY and FYNNEI. DNA of the CDR3: TGTGCCAGCAGTGAAAATGGCGGGAGACGAACCGGGGAGCTGTTTTTT. It yields the protein CASSENGGRRTGELFF.

This clone has more than one count but fewer than ten. V gene TRBV7-6 combines with J gene TRBJ1-1, with D maybe TRBD1 (5 bases). CDR1 is SGHVS and CDR2 is FNYEAQ in the germline V gene. The CDR3 totals 12 residues. Trimming removed 0 bases from V and 7 bases from J, with 6 bases in between. The CDR3 loop is CASSLAGGEAFF. The CDR3 bases are TGTGCCAGCAGCTTAGCGGGGGGTGAAGCTTTCTTT. The full variable domain, its missing parts supplied by reference TRBV7-6 and TRBJ1-1, is GAGVSQSPRYKVTKRGQDVALRCDPISGHVSLYWYRQALGQGPEFLTYFNYEAQQDKSGLPNDRFSAERPEGSISTLTIQRTEQRDSAMYRCASSLAGGEAFFGQGTRLTVV.

The V call is TRBV6-5, the J call TRBJ1-6; tentatively, D is TRBD1 (5 bases). V dropped 0 bases and J dropped 11 bases, with 11 bases sitting between them. Germline lookup yields CDR1 MNHEY and CDR2 SVGAGI. This CDR3 region has 14 residues. CDR3 sequence: CASSYSLDRTPLHF. The CDR3 coding sequence is TGTGCCAGCAGTTACTCCTTAGACAGAACACCCCTCCACTTT.

The V and J genes are TRBV2 and TRBJ1-5; TRBD1 might be the D (6 bases). Germline lookup yields CDR1 SNHLY and CDR2 FYNNEI. V lost 5 bases to trimming and J lost 2 bases, with 13 bases between them. CDR3 length: 15 amino acids. Here the CDR3 DNA reads TGTGCCAGCAGTTCTACAGGGTATGGCAATCAGCCCCAGCATTTT. Its translation: CASSSTGYGNQPQHF.

The J gene is TRBJ2-1, the V gene TRBV2, with TRBD2 matching over 15 bases. Trimming cost V 3 bases and J 4 bases; bases outside gene matches: 16. The CDR3 runs 21 residues. Germline V gives CDR1 SNHLY, CDR2 FYNNEI. The CDR3 reads CASSDRLRTGTSGRQYNEQFF. The CDR3 nucleotides are TGTGCCAGCAGTGACCGGCTCAGAACGGGGACTAGCGGGAGGCAATACAATGAGCAGTTCTTC.

This clone was found once. The genes are TRBV2 and TRBJ1-1; D is unclear. Germline loops: CDR1 SNHLY, CDR2 FYNNEI. Deletions cut 1 base from V and 0 bases from J, with 12 bases between. CDR3 size: 16 residues. CDR3 region: CASSEVVTEMNTEAFF. The CDR3, as DNA: TGTGCCAGCAGTGAAGTAGTTACCGAAATGAACACTGAAGCTTTCTTT.

V and J are TRBV4-2 and TRBJ2-3; 8 bases match TRBD1. This CDR3 region has 15 residues. In germline, CDR1 is LGHNA, CDR2 YNFKEQ. J was trimmed by 6 bases and V by 4 bases; bases with no gene match: 9. The CDR3 protein is CASSRSHGQGDTQYF. CDR3 nucleotides: TGTGCCAGCAGCCGGAGCCATGGACAGGGCGATACGCAGTATTTT.

The chain uses TRBV9 and TRBJ2-2, with unresolved D. The germline CDR1 and CDR2 sequences are SGDLS and YYNGEE. The CDR3 runs 14 residues. V lost 1 base to trimming and J lost 4 bases, with 8 bases between them. The CDR3 here is CASSVIDITGELFF. CDR3 DNA sequence: TGTGCCAGCAGCGTAATCGACATCACCGGGGAGCTGTTTTTT.

Comments on this clone: Other DNA variants within this sample encode the same CDR3. Here the CDR3 DNA reads TGCGCCAGCAGCCAAGATCTTGAGAGGGCGGAGACCCAGTACTTC. Protein product: CASSQDLERAETQYF. V gene TRBV4-1 combines with J gene TRBJ2-5; D may be TRBD2 (5 bases). V lost 0 bases, J lost 5 bases, and 13 bases lay in between. Germline CDR1 MGHRA, CDR2 YSYEKL. The CDR3 loop spans 15 amino acids.